This TCR beta chain was obtained from a study of T cell changes during pregnancy in multiple sclerosis. Germline V lookup: CDR1 MNHEY, CDR2 SVGAGI. After removal of 5 bases from V and 4 bases from J, the junction contained 5 bases not matched to a gene. The CDR3 contains 14 residues. Clones were sequenced by immunoSEQ multiplex PCR, and TCRdb holds only the in-frame ones, with some missing. The sample carries approximately 83,000 clones, about 94% recorded once. The source material was peripheral blood, sampled in the third trimester of pregnancy. The origin of this receptor is a female donor with multiple sclerosis, enrolled in a pregnancy study. The chain combines TRBV6-5 with TRBJ2-7, with 10 nucleotides matching TRBD2. The DNA for the CDR3 is TGTGCCAGCAGTCCTAGCGGGGGTCCTTACGAGCAGTACTTC. Its translation: CASSPSGGPYEQYF.